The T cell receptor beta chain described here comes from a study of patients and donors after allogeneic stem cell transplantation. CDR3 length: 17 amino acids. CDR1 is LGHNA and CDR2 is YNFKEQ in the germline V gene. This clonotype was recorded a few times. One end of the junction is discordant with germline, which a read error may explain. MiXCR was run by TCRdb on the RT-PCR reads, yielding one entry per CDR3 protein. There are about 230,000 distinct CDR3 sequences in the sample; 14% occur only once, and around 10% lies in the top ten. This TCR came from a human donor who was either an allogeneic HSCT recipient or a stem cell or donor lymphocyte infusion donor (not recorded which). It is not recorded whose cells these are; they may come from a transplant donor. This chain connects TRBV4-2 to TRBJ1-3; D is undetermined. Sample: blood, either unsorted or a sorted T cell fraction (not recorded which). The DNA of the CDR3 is TGTGCCAGCAGCCAAGATAAGGGCAGCTCCTCTGGAAACACCACATATTTT. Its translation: CASSQDKGSSSGNTTYF.